The entry below describes one T cell receptor beta chain. Which antigen it targets is not known. There are no base qualities to consult, and no much larger clone falls within one base. The cohort consisted of 600 to 750 healthy bone marrow donors. Cohort members were all nominally healthy when sampled, although unrecorded immune exposures were likely present. The donor tested CMV seronegative, placing the donor among the 350 or so seronegative members of the cohort. Each donor provided a peripheral blood sample, and peripheral blood mononuclear cells were used for TCR beta sequencing. The Qiagen DNeasy Blood Extraction Kit was used to extract genomic DNA from the blood cell samples. Receptors were amplified or captured by the immunoSEQ multiplex PCR assay. A mixture of 60 forward primers for TCR Vbeta segments and 13 reverse primers for TCR Jbeta segments was used in the multiplex PCR. The CDR3 region of rearranged TCR beta genes was amplified from genomic DNA by a multiplex PCR assay. The Illumina HiSeq System was used to sequence the amplified TCR beta libraries as 87-base-pair reads. As for the original processing: A later analysis counted about 80 million unique TCR beta chains across the approximately 700 repertoires, and about 10 million of these chains were shared by at least two donors. A nearest-neighbor algorithm error-corrected the raw reads and collapsed the reads into unique sequences, merging closely related sequences to remove PCR and sequencing errors. To assign V, D and J gene segments, CDR3 sequences were aligned to IMGT reference sequences. For a sequence to be retained, a match of at least six nucleotides to both a V gene segment and a J gene segment was required. A rearrangement was called productive if the CDR3 had no stop codons and remained in frame with V and J, and every other rearrangement was called non-productive. CDR3 was defined according to IMGT convention as the region running from the second conserved V-encoded cysteine to the conserved J-encoded phenylalanine. Sequences without an unambiguous match to a single V gene segment were excluded from the earlier analysis of approximately 560 of the donors. In an earlier analysis of approximately 560 of the donors, a V segment was called functional when productive rearrangements were above 56.7%, and segregating when the standard deviation between donors exceeded 5%. A statistical classification framework was built to diagnose cytomegalovirus status from the catalog of TCR beta chain sequences. A later analysis assigned V and J genes by comparing TCR nucleotide sequences with IMGT/GENE-DB human TR gene sequences. In a later analysis, CDR3 sequences and most-parsimonious VDJ recombination scenarios were assigned using the TCRdist pipeline. A later analysis defined each TCR beta chain by its CDR3 amino acid sequence plus V-gene family, and excluded reads lacking a unique V-gene family. As a way to deal with suspected cross-contamination and a sequencing artifact, a later analysis dropped approximately 570 nucleotide sequences that were highly shared and had low generation probability. For each public chain, a later analysis derived a clonal expansion index from normalized ranks of inferred template counts within each repertoire. In a later analysis, generation probabilities were computed using a VDJ recombination model fitted to out-of-frame rearrangements, and the results were checked against IGoR. A later analysis scored TCR-TCR, TCR-HLA and TCR-CMV co-occurrence with hypergeometric tests, applying a repertoire-size bias correction to TCR pairs. To estimate false discovery rates, a later analysis permuted the HLA or CMV assignments 20 times. In a later analysis, co-occurring TCRs were grouped with DBSCAN, and TCRdist sequence similarity was added when clustering was performed within HLA-allele-positive subsets. Co-occurrence clustering excluded repertoires with fewer than 30,000 or more than 120,000 public chains, plus five with anomalous nucleotide sharing. TCRdb provides this immuneACCESS table in a form limited to in-frame rearrangements. Some clones are lacking; in checked studies, under half of them reflect an unresolved V gene, and why the rest are absent is not known. Clonal size and the V and J genes are those of that table, whereas D and trimming came from the DNA. The sample includes about 150,000 clones, with about three quarters observed a single time. About 4% of the sample comes from the top ten.

V is pruned by 1 base and J by 4 bases, leaving 6 bases of the junction without a gene match. Per the germline V gene, LGHNT is the CDR1 and FRNRAP is the CDR2. Spanning cysteine to phenylalanine, the CDR3 consists of 15 amino acids. Of the read, only the CDR3 DNA is kept; its 45 bases are in frame from base 1. These data originate in a study of cytomegalovirus exposure and HLA in healthy donors listed by TCRdb under 2017. Background for the entire study: According to an earlier analysis of a few hundred of the donors, about 179 million T cells yielded 95 million to 140 million unique TCR beta sequences and approximately 300 Gb of sequence data. The genetic ancestry cluster associated with self-reported Caucasian donors included 81% of the 300 to 400 genotyped donors. Among about 400 genotyped donors of the cohort, an average of approximately 240,000 unique TCR beta nucleotide sequences was sequenced per donor, of which 15% to 20% were non-productive. The aim of the study was to test whether cataloging public T cell receptors could identify signatures of past pathogen exposure. The later analysis used no new phenotypic data to find candidate immune exposures, relying instead on TCR beta sequences and their occurrence across donors. Class I and class II HLA loci were covered by the typing at four-digit resolution. A later genetic analysis used genome-wide SNP genotypes for about three fifths of the 666 donors, treating that subset as a discovery cohort. A separate validation cohort of some 130 different subjects was used in addition to the approximately 700-subject first cohort. Donor age, sex, ethnicity and CMV serostatus were collected together with the repertoire data. The number of typed donors differed by locus: about 629-640 for A, B, C, DRB1 and DQB1; some 500 for DQA1; roughly 600 for DPA1; and about 470 for DPB1. A later analysis re-analyzed previously published TCR beta repertoires from approximately 670 donors and added high-resolution HLA genotyping to study TCR occurrence patterns. Every repertoire in the discovery cohort had been generated on one and the same sequencing platform. To decide whether each TCR beta V gene segment behaved as functional or pseudogenic, an earlier analysis of some 580 of the donors relied on high-throughput TCR beta sequencing. The study profiled the T cell repertoires of some 610 subjects by immunosequencing and related them to cytomegalovirus serostatus. A handful of DR-DQ haplotypes were handled as single units for association and clustering because linkage in the cohort was strong. An early release covering around 630 HLA-typed donors comprised approximately 300 gigabases of sequencing data and tens of millions of unique TCR sequences. To predict cytomegalovirus infection status, the study brought together high-throughput TCR immunosequencing, statistical association of individual TCRs with disease status, and machine learning. What the work shows at the level of the full study, not this receptor alone: An earlier analysis of 587 of the donors showed that most TCR beta V segments appeared in productive rearrangements either about 90% or about 30% of the time, which broadly matched IMGT annotations. In a later analysis, most CMV-associated TCR beta chains were found to appear HLA-restricted, with HLA associations seemingly driven largely by CMV exposure. The earlier analysis of 587 of the donors excluded roughly 16 rarely observed V segments, including chromosome 9 orphons, because counts were too low. A later analysis found that TCR association rates varied across HLA loci, with DRB1 alleles showing the most associated TCRs and HLA-C alleles the fewest. This cohort had only TCR beta chains sequenced, and the lack of alpha or paired-chain data limited which features could be detected. Immune exposure information for the cohort was limited to CMV serostatus. The study gave a list of 150 to 200 TCR beta chains associated with cytomegalovirus. A further reported finding was that TCR beta sequences accurately predicted the HLA-A and HLA-B alleles for most subjects in the first cohort. Because some donors lacked HLA typing at each locus, the association tests relied only on the typed subset. Linkage disequilibrium might explain the correlated functional status among segregating V segments, but an unknown experimental factor could not be ruled out. Assigning TCR associations to individual alleles was difficult when HLA alleles, especially DR and DQ, strongly co-occurred. Cytomegalovirus status was reported to be diagnosed by the classifier with high specificity and sensitivity in both the original and validation cohorts. V-gene and J-gene trimming of TCR beta chains was associated with a missense DCLRE1C variant in a later genetic analysis, and the association was replicated in an independent cohort. According to a later analysis, parvovirus B19, influenza, CMV and Epstein-Barr virus appeared linked to several top co-occurrence clusters. Specific HLA alleles were associated with 15,000 to 20,000 TCR beta sequences at a false discovery rate of 0.05 in a later analysis. Most TCR sequences were seen in very few donors, while some public TCRs were found in many individuals. The 87-base-pair reads could not distinguish some IMGT-functional V segments, including TRBV6-2 and TRBV6-3, so those segments were excluded. In a later analysis, HLA-associated TCR beta chains showed more clonal expansion and lower generation probabilities than non-associated chains that were equally common. The sequencing pipeline was judged likely to have produced a cluster of highly shared sequence variants as a technical artifact. Roughly uniform sequencing depth across donors was assumed in presence/absence analyses, although this assumption may not hold. In vitro tests confirmed that three of the cytomegalovirus-associated TCR beta chains recognize cytomegalovirus antigens. The authors suggested that the approach could potentially be extended to other disease states and immunological phenotypes. Compared with the roughly 670-donor mean, donors in an Asian-associated ancestry cluster had fewer N-insertions in productive TCRs, according to a later genetic analysis.

The origin of this receptor is a middle-aged woman in good health and CMV-seronegative. The receptor chain draws on TRBV12-5 and TRBJ1-2; 7 junctional bases match TRBD1. Sample: PBMCs. The CDR3 protein is CASGLGLAGGYGYTF. The DNA reads as follows: TGTGCTAGTGGTTTGGGGTTGGCAGGGGGCTATGGCTACACCTTC.